This entry lists 21 T cell receptor beta chains sequenced from one sample in a study of Ad26.COV2.S vaccination and SARS-CoV-2 variants. Treatment denoted: roughly 20 received Ad26.COV2.S at low or high dose, single or two shots; roughly five received placebo; per-sample allocation not given. Sampling took place 63 days after the first vaccine or placebo injection. Using immunoSEQ multiplex PCR, the repertoire was profiled, and TCRdb retains in-frame clones only, with some absent. The repertoire has fewer than 600,000 clones, roughly nine tenths of them found once; the top ten carry 1.7%. This sample comprised peripheral blood, obtained in a trial of Ad26.COV2.S vaccine versus placebo. These TCRs come from a person aged 18-60 years who received the Ad26.COV2.S COVID-19 vaccine or a placebo.

Concerning this clone itself: One end of the junction does not line up with germline, which may come from a read error. The gene calls are TRBV5-6 and TRBJ2-1, with D perhaps TRBD1 (8 bases). The CDR3 covers 11 residues. Germline assignment: CDR1 SGHDT and CDR2 YYEEEE. The CDR3 DNA sequence: TGTGCCAGCAGCCGAGGACAGGGAGGGCTCTTC. Protein product: CASSRGQGGLF.

This chain uses TRBV5-6 with TRBJ2-3; D is tentatively TRBD1 or TRBD2 (5 bases each). V gave up 2 bases and J gave up 1 base, with 8 bases separating them. This CDR3 contains 14 residues. Germline-derived CDR1 and CDR2 are SGHDT and YYEEEE. CDR3 coding DNA: TGTGCCAGCAGCTTACGGGACCGCACAGATACGCAGTATTTT. It codes for CASSLRDRTDTQYF.

This clone has just a few counts. The chain employs TRBV5-6 and TRBJ1-1; D is ambiguous. CDR3 length: 13 residues. V dropped 4 bases and J dropped 2 bases, with 9 bases sitting between them. From germline, CDR1 is SGHDT and CDR2 YYEEEE. The CDR3 DNA reads TGTGCCAGCAGCCGTAACATAAACACTGAAGCTTTCTTT. The encoded protein is CASSRNINTEAFF. The full variable domain, in which reference TRBV5-6 and TRBJ1-1 provide the parts outside the CDR3, is DAGVTQSPTHLIKTRGQQVTLRCSPKSGHDTVSWYQQALGQGPQFIFQYYEEEERQRGNFPDRFSGHQFPNYSSELNVNALLLGDSALYLCASSRNINTEAFFGQGTRLTVV.

The chain employs TRBV9 and TRBJ2-1, with D tentatively TRBD2 (5 bases). The CDR3 totals 14 residues. V lost 1 base and J lost 6, with 11 bases in between. Germline CDR1 and CDR2: SGDLS and YYNGEE. The CDR3: CASSVSPSGNEQFF. The CDR3 DNA follows: TGTGCCAGCAGCGTATCCCCAAGCGGCAATGAGCAGTTCTTC.

The chain links TRBV6-5 to TRBJ1-5, with TRBD1 as a possible D gene (6 bases). This CDR3 is 14 amino acids long. V lost 4 bases and J lost 6, with 13 bases in between. CDR1 is MNHEY, CDR2 SVGAGI, per germline. CDR3: CASSSRTAGQPQHF. The CDR3 bases are TGTGCCAGCAGTTCCCGGACAGCTGGTCAGCCCCAGCATTTT.

The chain carries TRBV7-9 and TRBJ2-1; the D gene is possibly TRBD2 (6 bases). CDR3 length: 13 amino acids. Looked up from germline, CDR1 is SEHNR and CDR2 is FQNEAQ (reference sequence). V was clipped by 9 bases and J by 9 bases, with 18 bases between them. The CDR3 loop is CASSGTPEAEQFF. The CDR3 DNA is TGTGCCAGTTCCGGGACTCCAGAGGCTGAGCAGTTCTTC.

This clone was seen only a few times. V gene TRBV6-2 or TRBV6-3 combines with J gene TRBJ2-7; the D gene is possibly TRBD2 (5 bases). CDR3 length equals 13 residues. V gave up 2 bases and J gave up 3 bases, with 8 bases separating them. Looked up from germline, CDR1 is MNHEY and CDR2 is SVGEGT. CDR3 sequence reads: CASSYEGYYEQYF. The CDR3 DNA reads TGTGCCAGCAGTTACGAGGGATACTACGAGCAGTACTTC.

This clone has only a few counts. The chain employs TRBV27 and TRBJ1-4; D gene ambiguous. CDR3 size: 18 residues. The V end lost 5 bases, the J end lost 5 bases, and 24 bases lay between the germline ends. Germline V CDR1 and CDR2: MNHEY, SMNVEV (reference sequence). In DNA form, the CDR3 reads TGTGCCAGCAGTCTCTTCCCGCCTACACGGGGAGGGAATGAAAAACTGTTTTTT. It is translated as CASSLFPPTRGGNEKLFF. Combining the CDR3 with reference TRBV27 and TRBJ1-4 gives the whole variable domain EAQVTQNPRYLITVTGKKLTVTCSQNMNHEYMSWYRQDPGLGLRQIYYSMNVEVTDKGDVPEGYKVSRKEKRNFPLILESPSPNQTSLYFCASSLFPPTRGGNEKLFFGSGTQLSVL.

This rearrangement joins TRBV28 to TRBJ1-6; 10 bases map to TRBD1. The CDR3 loop spans 14 amino acids. V was clipped by 7 bases and J by 9 bases; unmatched bases: 6. Looked up from germline, CDR1 is MDHEN and CDR2 is SYDVKM. CDR3 nucleotide sequence: TGTGCCAGCATTCGGGACAGGGGCGGTTCACCCCTCCACTTT. Its translation: CASIRDRGGSPLHF. The whole variable domain, filled in from reference TRBV28 and TRBJ1-6, reads DVKVTQSSRYLVKRTGEKVFLECVQDMDHENMFWYRQDPGLGLRLIYFSYDVKMKEKGDIPEGYSVSREKKERFSLILESASTNQTSMYLCASIRDRGGSPLHFGNGTRLTVT.

The chain couples TRBV29-1 to TRBJ2-5, with 9 bases fitting TRBD1. Germline values: CDR1 SQVTM, CDR2 ANQGSEA. V shed 6 bases and J 5 bases; nucleotides not matched to a gene: 13. This CDR3 comprises 15 residues. The CDR3, as DNA: TGCAGCGTAGAGTATTGGGACAGGGTGCAGGAGACCCAGTACTTC. It codes for CSVEYWDRVQETQYF.

V and J are TRBV25-1 and TRBJ1-2, with 7 nucleotides matching TRBD1. This CDR3 spans 12 amino acids. Germline V gene lookup returns CDR1 MGHDK and CDR2 SYGVNS. V trimming: 6 bases; J trimming: 7 bases; junction bases outside the gene matches: 5. In nucleotides, the CDR3 is TGTGCCAGCAGCGGACAGGTGCCTGGCTACACCTTC. It is translated as CASSGQVPGYTF.

A remark on this clone: One end of the junction does not line up with germline, which may come from a read error. The DNA for the CDR3 is TGTGCTAGCAGCTTGACAGGGGGTATGGGTGAGCAGTTCTTC. Amino acid sequence: CASSLTGGMGEQFF. This chain links TRBV7-7 with TRBJ2-1, with TRBD1 identical over 9 bases. CDR1 and CDR2 from the germline V gene are SSHAT and FNYEAQ (reference sequence). The CDR3 covers 14 residues.

The V call is TRBV7-8, the J call TRBJ2-7; D not certain. Per the germline V gene, CDR1 is SGHVS and CDR2 is FQNEAQ. The V end lost 0 bases, the J end lost 0 bases, and 3 bases lay between the germline ends. The CDR3 runs 13 residues. The CDR3 sequence: CASSLAASYEQYF. The CDR3 nucleotides read TGTGCCAGCAGCTTAGCGGCCTCCTACGAGCAGTACTTC.

The chain recombines TRBV6-5 with TRBJ1-5, with a tentative D call TRBD1 (5 bases). Trimming removed 9 bases from V and 2 bases from J, with 17 bases in between. Germline V lookup: CDR1 MNHEY, CDR2 SVGAGI. The CDR3 covers 15 residues. The CDR3 loop is CARGSRGEGNQPQHF. The CDR3 region has the DNA TGTGCCAGAGGGAGTAGGGGCGAGGGCAATCAGCCCCAGCATTTT.

This chain connects TRBV3-1 (or the pseudogene TRBV3-2) to TRBJ2-5, with 7 bases that match TRBD1. This CDR3 is built from 17 residues. CDR1 and CDR2 from the germline V gene are LGHDT and YNNKEL (reference sequence). After removal of 1 base from V and 4 bases from J, the junction contained 12 bases not matched to a gene. This CDR3 is CASSQGLYPEGAETQYF. CDR3 coding DNA: TGTGCCAGCAGCCAAGGTTTATACCCCGAGGGGGCAGAGACCCAGTACTTC.

This clone was detected once. The chain combines TRBV18 with TRBJ2-5; D possibly uses TRBD1 or TRBD2 (5 bases each). V lost 4 bases and J lost 3, with 15 bases in between. The CDR3 runs to 15 residues. CDR1 is KGHSH, CDR2 LQKENI, per germline. The CDR3 nucleotides read TGTGCCAGCTCACGATTCGGGGCTAGTGAAGAGACCCAGTACTTC. Amino acids: CASSRFGASEETQYF.

This rearrangement joins TRBV4-2 to TRBJ2-2, with D tentatively TRBD2 (5 bases). Germline CDR1 LGHNA, CDR2 YNFKEQ. CDR3 length: 17 residues. V lost 4 bases and J 6 bases, leaving 21 bases between the germline ends. The chain's CDR3 is CASSRIIQELVSGELFF. Here the CDR3 DNA reads TGTGCCAGCAGCCGCATAATTCAAGAACTAGTGTCCGGGGAGCTGTTTTTT.

The chain combines TRBV7-9 with TRBJ2-6, with D unclear. Looked up from germline, CDR1 is SEHNR and CDR2 is FQNEAQ (reference sequence). This CDR3 contains 17 residues. V dropped 3 bases and J dropped 2 bases, with 14 bases sitting between them. Here the CDR3 DNA reads TGTGCCAGCAGCTTCCGGTCCTTGAGGCCTGGGGCCAACGTCCTGACTTTC. This encodes CASSFRSLRPGANVLTF.

This sequence joins TRBV19 and TRBJ1-4; 9 bases map to TRBD1. Germline-derived CDR1 and CDR2 are LNHDA and SQIVND (reference sequence). The trim removed 5 bases at V and 5 bases at J, leaving 6 bases unmatched. There are 15 residues in the CDR3. CDR3 in DNA: TGTGCCAGTAGTCTGCACGGGACAGGGAATGAAAAACTGTTTTTT. Amino acids: CASSLHGTGNEKLFF.

V and J are TRBV5-1 and TRBJ1-4; 10 bases are shared with TRBD1. The CDR3 contains 17 residues. J gave up 5 bases and V 3 bases, and 10 bases lay outside the gene matches. Germline V gene data show CDR1 as SGHRS and CDR2 as YFSETQ. The CDR3 nucleotides read TGCGCCAGCAGCTCCTGGACAGGGGGAGTAGGAAATGAAAAACTGTTTTTT. It encodes CASSSWTGGVGNEKLFF.

The V call is TRBV3-1 (or the pseudogene TRBV3-2), the J call TRBJ2-3; TRBD2 might be the D (5 bases). Trimming pared 4 bases from V and 6 bases from J, leaving 11 bases between. Germline V lookup: CDR1 LGHDT, CDR2 YNNKEL (reference sequence). CDR3 length: 13 amino acids. The CDR3 spells CASSPAGPDTQYF. The CDR3 DNA follows: TGTGCCAGCAGCCCTGCGGGTCCGGATACGCAGTATTTT.